This TCR beta chain was documented in a study of blood T cell repertoires in COVID-19. On the study more broadly: There were acute and convalescent COVID-19 samples, and they came from the United States, Italy and Spain. T cells, B-cell-depleted T cells, or PBMCs provided the cDNA or gDNA that served as material.

Germline V CDR1 and CDR2: SGDLS, YYNGEE. The J segment lost 1 base and the V segment lost 0 bases, leaving 3 bases of the junction unmatched. The CDR3 is 16 amino acids. As handled by the study authors: Amplified reference gene primers provided the basis for estimating nucleated cell counts. The assay was immunoSEQ multiplex PCR, and TCRdb's table has in-frame clones only and misses some. Clone size and V and J calls were adopted from that table, with D and trimming inferred from the DNA. Of roughly 230,000 clones listed, roughly 85% are singletons. The sequenced sample consisted of peripheral blood. The rearrangement uses TRBV9 and TRBJ2-1; 8 bases agree with TRBD2. The receptor was isolated from a woman at least 80 years old with acute or convalescent COVID-19. The CDR3 region is CASSVERLASYNEQFF. Written as DNA, the CDR3 is TGTGCCAGCAGCGTAGAGCGACTAGCGTCCTACAATGAGCAGTTCTTC.